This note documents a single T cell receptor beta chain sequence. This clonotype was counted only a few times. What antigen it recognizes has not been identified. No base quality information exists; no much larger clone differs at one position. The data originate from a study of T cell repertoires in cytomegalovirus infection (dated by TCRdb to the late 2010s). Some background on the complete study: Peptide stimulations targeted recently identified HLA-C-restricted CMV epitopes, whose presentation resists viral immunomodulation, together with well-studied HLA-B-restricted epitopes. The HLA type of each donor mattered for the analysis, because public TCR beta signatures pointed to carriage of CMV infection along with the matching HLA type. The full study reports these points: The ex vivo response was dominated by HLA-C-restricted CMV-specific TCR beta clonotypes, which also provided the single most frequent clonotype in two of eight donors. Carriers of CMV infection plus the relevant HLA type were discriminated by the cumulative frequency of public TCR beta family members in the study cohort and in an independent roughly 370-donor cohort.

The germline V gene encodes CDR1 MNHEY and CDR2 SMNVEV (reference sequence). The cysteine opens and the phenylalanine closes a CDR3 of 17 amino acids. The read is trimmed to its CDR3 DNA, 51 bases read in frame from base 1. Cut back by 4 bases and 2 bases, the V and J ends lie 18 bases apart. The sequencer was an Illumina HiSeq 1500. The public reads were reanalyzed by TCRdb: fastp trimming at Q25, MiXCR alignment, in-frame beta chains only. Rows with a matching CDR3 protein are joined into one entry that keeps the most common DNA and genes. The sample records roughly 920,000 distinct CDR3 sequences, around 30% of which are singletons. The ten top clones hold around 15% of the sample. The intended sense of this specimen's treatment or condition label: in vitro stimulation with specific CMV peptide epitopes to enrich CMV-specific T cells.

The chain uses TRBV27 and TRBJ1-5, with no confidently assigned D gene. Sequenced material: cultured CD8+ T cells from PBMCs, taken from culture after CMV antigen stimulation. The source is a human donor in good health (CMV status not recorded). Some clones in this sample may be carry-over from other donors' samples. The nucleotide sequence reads TGTGCCAGCAGTTCGCGAATAATCGGTGGGGGCAATCAGCCCCAGCATTTT. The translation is CASSSRIIGGGNQPQHF.